What follows are 25 T cell receptor beta chains derived from one specimen sequenced in a study of blood T cells in healthy people across ages. Then a second PCR, running roughly 7 to 11 cycles, was carried out with a sample-barcoded 5' primer and a J-beta primer mix. TCRdb analysed the 5' RACE reads with MiXCR anew, one entry per CDR3 protein. The sample gives fewer than 1,200,000 distinct CDR3 sequences, under 30% of which show up once; less than 0.75% is in the top ten. Another study also made use of these data, one on T cells of mothers and their children.

What was sequenced was blood. The receptors come from a girl aged 2-9 years in good health.

CDR3 sequence: CASSLESGRNEQYF. CDR3 coding DNA: TGTGCCAGCAGCTTAGAATCAGGGAGGAACGAGCAGTACTTC. The rearrangement links TRBV7-2 to TRBJ2-5; D may be TRBD2 (6 bases). The DNA matches TRBJ2-7 better at its end, which makes the J call doubtful. The CDR3 extends over 14 amino acids. The germline V gene has CDR1 SGHTA and CDR2 FQGNSA.

The chain is built from TRBV11-2 and TRBJ1-2; TRBD1 agrees at 7 bases. The V gene end was trimmed by 2 bases and the J gene end by 6 bases; junction bases not matched to a gene: 6. Germline CDR1 SGHAT, CDR2 FQNNGV. The CDR3 has 14 amino acids. The CDR3 nucleotides are TGTGCCAGCAGCTTAATCCGGACAGGAGATGGCTACACCTTC. This encodes CASSLIRTGDGYTF.

This clonotype was recorded a few times. V and J are TRBV11-2 and TRBJ2-1; D could derive from TRBD1 or TRBD2 (5 bases each). Germline V gene data show CDR1 as SGHAT and CDR2 as FQNNGV. The CDR3 runs to 16 residues. V was shortened by 1 base and J by 7 bases, with 17 bases between the two germline ends. The CDR3 is CASSLVSGTQGNEQFF. Here the CDR3 DNA reads TGTGCCAGCAGCTTAGTTTCCGGGACGCAGGGTAATGAGCAGTTCTTC.

The gene calls are TRBV13 and TRBJ2-5; 8 bases agree with TRBD2. This CDR3 has 16 amino acids. Germline CDR1 PRHDT, CDR2 FYEKMQ (reference sequence). Germline trimming cut 0 bases from V and 2 bases from J; bases unmatched to any gene: 5. CDR3 protein: CASSLGRSGGQETQYF. CDR3 nucleotide sequence: TGTGCCAGCAGCTTAGGCCGGAGCGGGGGACAAGAGACCCAGTACTTC.

This clonotype was seen at least ten times. This rearrangement joins TRBV14 to TRBJ1-1; D remains ambiguous. The CDR3 has 14 amino acids. In germline, CDR1 is SGHDN, CDR2 FVKESK. V shed 0 bases and J shed 10 bases, with 15 bases lying between them. CDR3 bases: TGTGCCAGCAGCCAAGATTTCACAGCTCGGGCAGCTTTCTTT. Its translation is CASSQDFTARAAFF.

This clonotype was detected a few times. The V and J genes are TRBV29-1 and TRBJ2-5; D remains ambiguous. The CDR3 runs 11 residues. V lost 4 bases to trimming and J lost 5 bases, with 8 bases between them. In germline, CDR1 is SQVTM, CDR2 ANQGSEA. CDR3 sequence reads: CSVVVGETQYF. The CDR3 DNA sequence: TGCAGCGTTGTTGTCGGGGAGACCCAGTACTTC.

A few counts support this clonotype. V usage is TRBV7-2 and J usage is TRBJ2-3; TRBD2 aligns across 8 bases. This CDR3 has 15 residues. CDR1 and CDR2 from the germline V gene are SGHTA and FQGNSA. After removal of 5 bases from V and 2 bases from J, the junction contained 6 bases not matched to a gene. The CDR3 reads CASSASGGLTDTQYF. CDR3 nucleotide sequence: TGTGCCAGCAGCGCCAGCGGGGGCCTCACAGATACGCAGTATTTT.

The CDR3 loop is CASTRQGPDTQYF. DNA of the CDR3: TGTGCCAGCACTCGACAGGGGCCAGATACGCAGTATTTT. The chain links TRBV28 to TRBJ2-3; 8 nucleotides agree with TRBD1. V gave up 7 bases and J gave up 4 bases; unmatched junction bases: 4. The CDR3 covers 13 residues. Germline assignment: CDR1 MDHEN and CDR2 SYDVKM.

This clonotype was detected only a few times. This chain connects TRBV5-1 to TRBJ2-1; the match to TRBD1 covers 10 bases. V lost 3 bases, J lost 7 bases, and 4 bases stayed unmatched. Germline V gives CDR1 SGHRS, CDR2 YFSETQ. The CDR3 length is 14 residues. The CDR3 sequence: CASSYWTGGNEQFF. CDR3 nucleotides: TGCGCCAGCAGCTACTGGACAGGGGGGAATGAGCAGTTCTTC.

The chain uses TRBV19 and TRBJ1-1; D is unresolved. CDR3 length equals 13 residues. CDR1 is LNHDA, CDR2 SQIVND, per germline (reference sequence). Trimming pared 7 bases from V and 4 bases from J, leaving 13 bases between. As DNA, the CDR3 is TGTGCCAGTACCCACGGTACCTTCACTGAAGCTTTCTTT. This gives the protein CASTHGTFTEAFF.

This clonotype was seen a handful of times. The genes are TRBV3-1 and TRBJ2-5; perhaps TRBD1 as D (5 bases). The last part of the DNA fits TRBJ2-1 better; the J call may be wrong. CDR1 LGHDT and CDR2 YNNKEL come from the germline V gene (reference sequence). CDR3 length equals 13 residues. The CDR3 here is CASSQGRLEKQFF. The CDR3 DNA sequence: TGTGCCAGCAGCCAGGGGCGCCTCGAGAAGCAGTTCTTC.

The chain uses TRBV6-5 and TRBJ2-3, with D perhaps TRBD1 (6 bases). This CDR3 spans 17 amino acids. V shed 2 bases and J shed 2 bases, with 17 bases lying between them. Germline V CDR1 and CDR2: MNHEY, SVGAGI. CDR3 protein: CASSYTPFTGTTDTQYF. The CDR3 region has the DNA TGTGCCAGCAGTTACACACCATTCACAGGGACCACAGATACGCAGTATTTT.

The rearrangement links TRBV20-1 to TRBJ1-4; perhaps TRBD1 as D (5 bases). CDR1 is DFQATT and CDR2 is SNEGSKA in the germline V gene (reference sequence). V shed 7 bases and J shed 8 bases, with 11 bases lying between them. The CDR3 length is 11 residues. The CDR3 region has the DNA TGCAGTGGCAGGGCCGGGGAAAAACTGTTTTTT. Protein: CSGRAGEKLFF.

In regard to this clonotype: At one end, the junction sequence differs from germline, possibly due to a read error. V is TRBV24-1 and J is TRBJ2-5, with 9 bases matching TRBD1. This CDR3 region has 15 residues. Germline-derived CDR1 and CDR2 are KGHDR and SFDVKD. The CDR3 region is CATSDLTGGRETQCF. The CDR3 DNA reads TGTGCCACCAGTGATCTGACAGGGGGTCGAGAGACCCAGTGCTTC.

This rearrangement joins TRBV3-1 to TRBJ2-4, with unresolved D. Germline V lookup: CDR1 LGHDT, CDR2 YNNKEL (reference sequence). V shed 6 bases and J shed 2 bases, with 11 bases lying between them. The CDR3 has 14 residues. This CDR3 is CASSPEDPKNIQYF. In DNA form, the CDR3 reads TGTGCCAGCAGTCCAGAGGATCCCAAAAACATTCAGTACTTC.

The chain joins TRBV27 to TRBJ2-2; 9 nucleotides agree with TRBD2. The V gene end was trimmed by 2 bases and the J gene end by 4 bases; junction bases not matched to a gene: 5. The length of the CDR3 is 16 residues. Looked up from germline, CDR1 is MNHEY and CDR2 is SMNVEV (reference sequence). The CDR3: CASSLIASGATGELFF. The CDR3 DNA is TGTGCCAGCAGTTTAATAGCTAGCGGGGCCACCGGGGAGCTGTTTTTT.

This sequence joins TRBV5-5 and TRBJ2-5, with D unclear. Per the germline V gene, CDR1 is SGHKS and CDR2 is YYEKEE (reference sequence). The CDR3 covers 14 residues. The germline V and J ends were trimmed by 1 base and 1 base, with 8 bases remaining between them. CDR3 in DNA: TGTGCCAGCAGCTTGTGGGTCCCCCAAGAGACCCAGTACTTC. Residues: CASSLWVPQETQYF.

The V gene is TRBV24-1, the J gene TRBJ2-5; D may be TRBD2 (7 bases). The V end lost 1 base, the J end lost 3 bases, and 14 bases lay between the germline ends. This CDR3 has 16 amino acids. Germline CDR1 and CDR2: KGHDR and SFDVKD. The chain's CDR3 is CATSDFGGGREETQYF. The CDR3 region has the DNA TGTGCCACCAGTGATTTCGGCGGGGGCCGAGAAGAGACCCAGTACTTC.

This clonotype showed up just a few times. The chain uses TRBV14 and TRBJ1-1; D remains unclear. V shed 0 bases and J shed 1 base, with 6 bases lying between them. Germline loops: CDR1 SGHDN, CDR2 FVKESK. The CDR3 length is 14 residues. The CDR3 reads CASSQEPRNTEAFF. The CDR3 bases are TGTGCCAGCAGCCAAGAACCGAGGAACACTGAAGCTTTCTTT.

The chain recombines TRBV25-1 with TRBJ1-4; 8 nucleotides align to TRBD1. The CDR3 has 14 residues. The junction had 0 bases not matched to a gene; V was cut back by 4 bases and J by 2 bases. The germline gives CDR1 MGHDK, CDR2 SYGVNS. CDR3 nucleotide sequence: TGTGCCAGCAGTGGACAGGGGACTAATGAAAAACTGTTTTTT. It is translated as CASSGQGTNEKLFF.

There are a few counts of this clonotype. The V and J genes are TRBV29-1 and TRBJ1-1; 8 bases align to TRBD1. The CDR3 has 12 residues. Germline V gene data show CDR1 as SQVTM and CDR2 as ANQGSEA. J lost 1 base, V lost 8 bases, and 3 bases had no gene match. The CDR3 DNA reads TGCAGCTCCGGGACAGGGAACACTGAAGCTTTCTTT. Its protein product is CSSGTGNTEAFF.

The chain couples TRBV7-9 to TRBJ2-2; D unclear. Trimming removed 6 bases from V and 4 bases from J, with 12 bases in between. Germline CDR1 is SEHNR and CDR2 is FQNEAQ (reference sequence). This CDR3 spans 14 amino acids. DNA of the CDR3: TGTGCCAGCAGTTTCCGGGCTCCCACCGGGGAGCTGTTTTTT. Translation gives CASSFRAPTGELFF. Full variable domain (rest looked up from reference TRBV7-9 and TRBJ2-2): DTGVSQNPRHKITKRGQNVTFRCDPISEHNRLYWYRQTLGQGPEFLTYFQNEAQLEKSRLLSDRFSAERPKGSFSTLEIQRTEQGDSAMYLCASSFRAPTGELFFGEGSRLTVL.

The table lists this clonotype with a few counts. One end of the junction varies from germline; a read error may be responsible. The rearrangement uses TRBV7-8 and TRBJ2-5, with 8 bases lining up with TRBD2. CDR1 is SGHVS and CDR2 is FQNEAQ in the germline V gene. CDR3 length: 14 amino acids. For the CDR3, the DNA is TGTGCCAGCAGTTTAGCGGGGCCAGGAGAGACCCAGTACTTC. Translated, it gives CASSLAGPGETQYF.

This clonotype occurred a few times. The conserved phenylalanine or tryptophan is not found at the CDR3 terminus, so this likely reflects a read error. The chain joins TRBV12-3 or TRBV12-4 to TRBJ2-5; D is unclear. The J call may not be correct, given that the DNA end is closer to TRBJ2-1. The CDR3 is 13 residues long. CDR3 amino acids: CASSPGRRNEQFL. The DNA for the CDR3 is TGTGCCAGCAGCCCCGGTCGTCGTAATGAGCAGTTCCTC.

The chain links TRBV7-2 to TRBJ2-5; D uncertain. Germline CDR1 reads SGHTA; CDR2 reads FQGNSA. The CDR3 is 13 residues long. Trimming shortened V by 1 base and J by 3 bases, and 6 bases separated the two germline ends. The CDR3, as DNA: TGTGCCAGCAGCTTAGTTTGGAAAGAGACCCAGTACTTC. Translating gives CASSLVWKETQYF.